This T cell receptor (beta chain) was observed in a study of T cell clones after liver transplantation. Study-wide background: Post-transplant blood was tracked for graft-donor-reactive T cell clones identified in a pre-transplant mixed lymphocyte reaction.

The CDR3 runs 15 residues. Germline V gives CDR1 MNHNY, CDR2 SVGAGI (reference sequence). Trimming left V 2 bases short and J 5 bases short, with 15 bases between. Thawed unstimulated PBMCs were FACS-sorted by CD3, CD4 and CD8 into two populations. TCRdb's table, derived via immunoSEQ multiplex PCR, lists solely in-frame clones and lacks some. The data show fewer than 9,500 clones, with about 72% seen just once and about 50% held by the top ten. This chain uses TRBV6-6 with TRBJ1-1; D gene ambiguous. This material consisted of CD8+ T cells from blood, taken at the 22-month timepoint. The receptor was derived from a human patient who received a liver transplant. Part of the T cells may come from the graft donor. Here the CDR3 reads CASSYREDPPTEAFF. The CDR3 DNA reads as TGTGCCAGCAGTTACCGAGAAGACCCCCCTACTGAAGCTTTCTTT.